This TCR beta chain is from a study of T cell responses to AZD1222 COVID-19 vaccine. Trimming left V 2 bases short and J 5 bases short, with 10 bases between. CDR1 MNHNS and CDR2 SASEGT come from the germline V gene. The CDR3 sequence is 14 residues long. Sequencing used immunoSEQ multiplex PCR; TCRdb keeps in-frame clones, though not all of them. This table has just over 95,000 clones, 85% to 90% appearing once. The TCR was taken from an adult in good health. The material sequenced was peripheral blood, taken on day 0 of AZD1222 vaccination. The rearrangement uses TRBV6-1 and TRBJ1-5; D unclear. The CDR3 coding sequence is TGTGCCAGCAGTGAAATGGGATCCCATCAGCCCCAGCATTTT. This encodes CASSEMGSHQPQHF.